Presented here are 30 T cell receptor beta chains from one specimen sequenced in a study of cytomegalovirus exposure and HLA in healthy donors. The PCR used 60 Vbeta and 13 Jbeta primers. TCRdb keeps only in-frame clones here, not all; method: immunoSEQ multiplex PCR. The sample contains approximately 95,000 clones, about 81% of which appear only once. Source material: PBMCs. The receptors come from a woman aged 40 to 50 in good health and CMV-seropositive.

This sequence joins TRBV5-4 and TRBJ2-3, with D unclear. V was shortened by 0 bases and J by 5 bases, with 4 bases between the two germline ends. The CDR3 is made up of 12 amino acids. Germline CDR1 SGHNT, CDR2 YYREEE (reference sequence). The CDR3 nucleotides read TGTGCCAGCAGCTTGGTCCAAGATACGCAGTATTTT. Encoded protein: CASSLVQDTQYF.

The rearrangement links TRBV5-4 to TRBJ2-3, with D maybe TRBD2 (5 bases). Germline V gene lookup returns CDR1 SGHNT and CDR2 YYREEE (reference sequence). The CDR3 is 14 residues long. V was shortened by 4 bases and J by 2 bases, with 11 bases between the two germline ends. CDR3 coding DNA: TGTGCCAGCAGCCCAAGCGGCAACACAGATACGCAGTATTTT. Translation gives CASSPSGNTDTQYF.

V gene TRBV2 combines with J gene TRBJ2-1; 10 nucleotides line up with TRBD2. This CDR3 contains 15 residues. In germline, CDR1 is SNHLY, CDR2 FYNNEI. V dropped 5 bases and J dropped 5; count of bases not matched to a gene: 6. CDR3 protein: CASSLAGGPHNEQFF. The CDR3 bases are TGTGCCAGCAGTTTAGCGGGAGGTCCGCACAATGAGCAGTTCTTC.

This chain uses TRBV4-1 with TRBJ2-3; 8 nucleotides line up with TRBD1. The CDR3 spans 15 residues. Trimming cost V 5 bases and J 0 bases; bases outside gene matches: 4. Germline CDR1 MGHRA, CDR2 YSYEKL. CDR3 protein: CASSSRTGSTDTQYF. The CDR3 region has the DNA TGCGCCAGCAGCTCGCGGACAGGGAGCACAGATACGCAGTATTTT.

This clone was observed a few times. Other DNA variants within this sample encode the same CDR3. This chain connects TRBV5-4 to TRBJ1-1; D is undetermined. From germline, CDR1 is SGHNT and CDR2 YYREEE (reference sequence). V lost 0 bases to trimming and J lost 3 bases, with 15 bases between them. This CDR3 comprises 16 residues. Here the CDR3 reads CASSLELGGMDTEAFF. CDR3 DNA sequence: TGTGCCAGCAGCTTGGAACTCGGCGGGATGGACACTGAAGCTTTCTTT.

The chain joins TRBV29-1 to TRBJ2-1, with 8 positions matching TRBD2. The CDR3 is made up of 15 amino acids. Trimming removed 5 bases from V and 5 bases from J; junction bases left unmatched: 11. Germline-derived CDR1 and CDR2 are SQVTM and ANQGSEA. This CDR3 is CSVFSGTRGNNEQFF. CDR3 in DNA: TGCAGCGTTTTTTCGGGGACTAGGGGAAACAATGAGCAGTTCTTC.

The chain joins TRBV5-6 to TRBJ2-7, with 9 bases that match TRBD1. Germline V gene sequence: CDR1 SGHDT, CDR2 YYEEEE. The CDR3 contains 16 residues. V trimming: 3 bases; J trimming: 6 bases; junction bases outside the gene matches: 13. The CDR3, as DNA: TGTGCCAGCAGCTGGGGCTGGACAGGGGTGACTACCGAGCAGTACTTC. Translation gives CASSWGWTGVTTEQYF.

The chain combines TRBV6-6 with TRBJ2-1; TRBD2 matches 16 bases. CDR3 length: 15 residues. The V gene's germline CDR1 is MNHNY and CDR2 SVGAGI (reference sequence). V dropped 6 bases and J dropped 7; count of bases not matched to a gene: 3. The CDR3 coding sequence is TGTGCCAGCAGGGGACTAGCGGGAGGGCCAAATGAGCAGTTCTTC. Translated, it gives CASRGLAGGPNEQFF.

The rearrangement uses TRBV19 and TRBJ2-7; 12 bases match TRBD2. Germline loops: CDR1 LNHDA, CDR2 SQIVND (reference sequence). The CDR3 is 15 amino acids. V shed 3 bases, J shed 3 bases, and the junction held 3 bases outside the gene matches. The CDR3 protein is CASSMVGLAGYEQYF. CDR3 nucleotide sequence: TGTGCCAGTAGTATGGTGGGACTAGCGGGCTACGAGCAGTACTTC.

A few counts support this clone. This sequence may be a read error, since a much larger clone differs from it by one base. The chain couples TRBV6-5 to TRBJ2-1, with D possibly matching TRBD2 (5 bases). The CDR3 is 11 amino acids. The germline CDR1 and CDR2 sequences are MNHEY and SVGAGI. CDR3 nucleotides: TGTGCCATCAGTGGAGGCAATGAGCAGTTCTTC. Protein: CAISGGNEQFF.

This clone was counted a few times. The rearrangement uses TRBV6-5 and TRBJ1-1, with D unclear. Germline V CDR1 and CDR2: MNHEY, SVGAGI. This CDR3 is 13 amino acids long. Trimming removed 0 bases at V and 2 bases at J, with 4 bases between. The CDR3 protein is CASSYSSNTEAFF. CDR3 nucleotides: TGTGCCAGCAGTTACTCCTCCAACACTGAAGCTTTCTTT.

V and J are TRBV6-1 and TRBJ2-4, with a tentative D call TRBD2 (6 bases). The length of the CDR3 is 15 residues. Germline values: CDR1 MNHNS, CDR2 SASEGT. Trimming removed 7 bases at V and 2 bases at J, with 15 bases between. CDR3 nucleotide sequence: TGTGCCAGCATGGGCATTCGGGAGACCAAAAACATTCAGTACTTC. Translation gives CASMGIRETKNIQYF.

In this sample, this clone turned up once. The chain couples TRBV19 to TRBJ1-5; 9 bases match TRBD1. Germline loops: CDR1 LNHDA, CDR2 SQIVND (reference sequence). V dropped 5 bases and J dropped 0; count of bases not matched to a gene: 2. The length of the CDR3 is 15 residues. CDR3 sequence reads: CASSAGQGSNQPQHF. The CDR3 DNA sequence: TGTGCCAGTAGTGCGGGACAGGGTAGCAATCAGCCCCAGCATTTT.

The chain combines TRBV30 with TRBJ2-3; D not certain. The V gene lost 2 bases and the J gene lost 2 bases, with 8 bases spanning the gap. CDR3 size: 13 residues. Germline CDR1 GTSNPN, CDR2 SVGIG (reference sequence). In nucleotides, the CDR3 is TGTGCCTGGAGTCACTACGACACAGATACGCAGTATTTT. As protein: CAWSHYDTDTQYF. Complete variable domain (other parts from reference TRBV30 and TRBJ2-3): SQTIHQWPATLVQPVGSPLSLECTVEGTSNPNLYWYRQAAGRGLQLLFYSVGIGQISSEVPQNLSASRPQDRQFILSSKKLLLSDSGFYLCAWSHYDTDTQYFGPGTRLTVL.

The chain links TRBV4-1 to TRBJ2-1, with 8 bases aligning to TRBD1. In germline, CDR1 is MGHRA, CDR2 YSYEKL. The J segment lost 0 bases and the V segment lost 2 bases, leaving 3 bases of the junction unmatched. There are 16 residues in the CDR3. CDR3 sequence reads: CASSQPTGVSYNEQFF. The CDR3 nucleotides are TGCGCCAGCAGCCAACCGACAGGGGTCTCCTACAATGAGCAGTTCTTC.

The chain is built from TRBV25-1 and TRBJ2-5; TRBD2 matches 10 bases. This CDR3 spans 15 amino acids. From germline, CDR1 is MGHDK and CDR2 SYGVNS. V lost 7 bases, J lost 1 base, and 6 bases stayed unmatched. CDR3 nucleotides: TGTGCCAGCATCCGGAGCGGGAGGGCCCAAGAGACCCAGTACTTC. Its translation: CASIRSGRAQETQYF.

This clone has ten or more counts. V usage is TRBV5-4 and J usage is TRBJ2-2; TRBD2 agrees at 9 bases. There are 16 residues in the CDR3. Germline V gene lookup returns CDR1 SGHNT and CDR2 YYREEE (reference sequence). V gave up 2 bases and J gave up 4 bases; unmatched junction bases: 6. CDR3 amino acids: CASSFFAGGGTGELFF. The CDR3 nucleotides read TGTGCCAGCAGCTTCTTTGCGGGAGGGGGCACCGGGGAGCTGTTTTTT.

The chain has TRBV6-1 and TRBJ2-7, with 7 bases identical to TRBD1. This CDR3 is 15 amino acids long. Germline V gives CDR1 MNHNS, CDR2 SASEGT. The trim removed 4 bases at V and 3 bases at J, leaving 9 bases unmatched. The CDR3 nucleotides are TGTGCCAGCAGTGGGAGACAGGGACCTAACTACGAGCAGTACTTC. It codes for CASSGRQGPNYEQYF.

This clone was counted between two and nine times. The chain carries TRBV5-1 and TRBJ2-2; D may be TRBD1 (5 bases). CDR1 is SGHRS, CDR2 YFSETQ, per germline. The CDR3 is 15 amino acids. V was clipped by 3 bases and J by 1 base, with 10 bases between them. The CDR3 region is CASSWSRGNTGELFF. CDR3 sequence (DNA): TGCGCCAGCAGCTGGTCTAGGGGGAACACCGGGGAGCTGTTTTTT. The whole variable domain, filled in from reference TRBV5-1 and TRBJ2-2, reads KAGVTQTPRYLIKTRGQQVTLSCSPISGHRSVSWYQQTPGQGLQFLFEYFSETQRNKGNFPGRFSGRQFSNSRSEMNVSTLELGDSALYLCASSWSRGNTGELFFGEGSRLTVL.

V usage is TRBV9 and J usage is TRBJ2-3; 9 positions match TRBD2. V lost 0 bases, J lost 0 bases, and 5 bases stayed unmatched. Germline V CDR1 and CDR2: SGDLS, YYNGEE. This CDR3 has 17 residues. In nucleotides, the CDR3 is TGTGCCAGCAGCGTAGGGCCACTAGCGGGTAGCACAGATACGCAGTATTTT. Translating it yields CASSVGPLAGSTDTQYF.

This chain connects TRBV6-4 to TRBJ2-3, with 8 positions matching TRBD2. Germline CDR1 MRHNA, CDR2 SNTAGT. The J segment lost 2 bases and the V segment lost 3 bases, leaving 7 bases of the junction unmatched. The CDR3 is made up of 16 amino acids. The CDR3 sequence is CASSEAAGETTDTQYF. CDR3 nucleotide sequence: TGTGCCAGCAGTGAGGCAGCGGGAGAGACCACAGATACGCAGTATTTT.

The rearrangement uses TRBV7-9 and TRBJ2-1; D is ambiguous. This CDR3 has 13 amino acids. Trimming pared 2 bases from V and 6 bases from J, leaving 8 bases between. Germline CDR1 and CDR2: SEHNR and FQNEAQ (reference sequence). The CDR3 region has the DNA TGTGCCAGCAGCTTAACGTACGGCAATGAGCAGTTCTTC. It yields the protein CASSLTYGNEQFF.

The CDR3 DNA reads TGTGCCAGCAGAGATTCCAGGGGGCTGGGCACTGAAGCTTTCTTT. Translated: CASRDSRGLGTEAFF. This sequence joins TRBV2 and TRBJ1-1, with 8 bases identical to TRBD1. This CDR3 contains 15 residues. V lost 6 bases, J lost 4 bases, and 10 bases stayed unmatched. CDR1 is SNHLY, CDR2 FYNNEI, per germline.

Notes on this clone: This sample also contains other DNA sequences that code for the same CDR3. The J gene is TRBJ2-2, the V gene TRBV6-4, with D hard to call. Germline CDR1 reads MRHNA; CDR2 reads SNTAGT. The CDR3 has 13 residues. Deletions cut 3 bases from V and 4 bases from J, with 6 bases between. Written as DNA, the CDR3 is TGTGCCAGCAGTGAATCTCGCACCGGGGAGCTGTTTTTT. Its protein is CASSESRTGELFF.

The chain combines TRBV10-3 with TRBJ2-1; possibly TRBD2 for D (6 bases). V was clipped by 5 bases and J by 0 bases, with 11 bases between them. From germline, CDR1 is ENHRY and CDR2 SYGVKD. There are 15 residues in the CDR3. CDR3 bases: TGTGCCATCAGTCTAGCGTCGAGCTCCTACAATGAGCAGTTCTTC. Translation gives CAISLASSSYNEQFF.

This clone was counted between two and nine times. The sample has other DNA sequences that encode this CDR3 too. This rearrangement joins TRBV2 to TRBJ1-1; 7 bases are shared with TRBD1. With 7 bases clipped from V and 3 bases from J, the junction kept 8 bases outside the gene matches. CDR3 size: 14 residues. The V gene's germline CDR1 is SNHLY and CDR2 FYNNEI. In nucleotides, the CDR3 is TGTGCCAGCAATGGGGGAACAGGGGACACTGAAGCTTTCTTT. Its protein product is CASNGGTGDTEAFF.

This clone appeared once. The chain couples TRBV4-2 to TRBJ2-7; D might be TRBD2 (5 bases). CDR1 LGHNA and CDR2 YNFKEQ come from the germline V gene. This CDR3 region has 15 residues. V was cut by 0 bases and J by 2 bases, with 11 bases left in between. The CDR3 nucleotides read TGTGCCAGCAGCCAAGAAAGGTCGGGAACCTACGAGCAGTACTTC. Translation: CASSQERSGTYEQYF.

The count of this clone is one. The chain links TRBV7-2 to TRBJ2-1; 7 bases align to TRBD2. The trim removed 3 bases at V and 8 bases at J, leaving 13 bases unmatched. This CDR3 comprises 16 residues. Looked up from germline, CDR1 is SGHTA and CDR2 is FQGNSA. The CDR3, as DNA: TGTGCCAGCAGCTTGCCGGGGACTACTATCGTGGATGAGCAGTTCTTC. Its translation is CASSLPGTTIVDEQFF.

This clone occurred a few times. The chain carries TRBV25-1 and TRBJ1-4, with 7 nucleotides matching TRBD1. V shed 4 bases and J 10 bases; nucleotides not matched to a gene: 12. Germline lookup yields CDR1 MGHDK and CDR2 SYGVNS. This CDR3 spans 15 amino acids. As DNA, the CDR3 is TGTGCCAGCAGTGCCCCGAGAGCAGGGGGAGGAAAACTGTTTTTT. It encodes CASSAPRAGGGKLFF.

The V gene is TRBV6-1, the J gene TRBJ2-4; D is uncertain. CDR1 is MNHNS, CDR2 SASEGT, per germline. There are 13 residues in the CDR3. V was clipped by 1 base and J by 7 bases, with 8 bases between them. The CDR3 DNA reads TGTGCCAGCAGTGAAGGAGAGTGGAACATTCAGTACTTC. This sequence encodes CASSEGEWNIQYF.